The rows below give T cell receptor beta chains drawn from one sample of a study of radiotherapy plus CTLA-4 blockade in lung cancer. TCRdb's table, derived via immunoSEQ multiplex PCR, lists solely in-frame clones and lacks some. The sample lists 49,000 or so clones; around 77% were seen once. The material was peripheral blood, obtained from a patient treated with radiotherapy plus ipilimumab. The receptors here all came from a human donor with non-small cell lung cancer who had stable disease on radiotherapy plus ipilimumab. The conserved cysteine and the conserved F or W are not part of the CDR3 here.

V: TRBV5-1; J: TRBJ1-5; CDR3: ASSLGQASNQPQH
V: TRBV6-5; J: TRBJ1-3; CDR3: ASSSGQGNTIY
V: TRBV27; J: TRBJ1-2; CDR3: ASSPGGRNYGYT
V: TRBV19; J: TRBJ2-1; CDR3: ASSLQGAFHNEQF
V: TRBV7-7; J: TRBJ1-1; CDR3: ASSRSLETEAF
V: TRBV14; J: TRBJ1-2; CDR3: ASSQDLPGGIGYT
V: TRBV29-1; J: TRBJ1-1; CDR3: SADGEGPNTEAF
V: TRBV30; J: TRBJ2-1; CDR3: AWETSGGSYNEQF
V: TRBV5-1; J: TRBJ1-3; CDR3: ASSPQGQGKRIGGNTIY
V: TRBV6-1; J: TRBJ2-2; CDR3: ASNRAWPGELF
V: TRBV7-9; J: TRBJ1-1; CDR3: ASSLAQDTEAF
V: TRBV7-8; J: TRBJ1-4; CDR3: ASSFSSPTNEKLF
V: TRBV7-9; J: TRBJ1-1; CDR3: ASSLASGQGSEAF
V: TRBV29-1; J: TRBJ1-2; CDR3: SVGAVPGTQSQGYGYT
V: TRBV7-3; J: TRBJ2-5; CDR3: ASSRTGSQETQY
V: TRBV30; J: TRBJ2-1; CDR3: AWSGTDYNEQF
V: TRBV5-1; J: TRBJ1-2; CDR3: ASSPPGQLYGYT
V: TRBV2; J: TRBJ1-5; CDR3: ATKDYSNQPQH
V: TRBV30; J: TRBJ2-3; CDR3: AWNLAGGPTDTQY
V: TRBV10-1; J: TRBJ2-7; CDR3: ASKGGTGPYEQY
V: TRBV7-3; J: TRBJ1-1; CDR3: ASSFRQGTEAF
V: TRBV9; J: TRBJ1-2; CDR3: ASSVFPGQGNGYT
V: TRBV6-6; J: TRBJ1-1; CDR3: ASSSTGGYEQTEAF
V: TRBV18; J: TRBJ1-2; CDR3: ASSPPNTREFLGYT
V: TRBV6-9; J: TRBJ1-1; CDR3: AAGGTEAF
V: TRBV18; J: TRBJ1-3; CDR3: ASSPLDRSGNTIY
V: TRBV7-2; J: TRBJ1-2; CDR3: ASSKGVSDRADFGYT
V: TRBV5-6; J: TRBJ2-3; CDR3: ASSLATGWTDTQY
V: TRBV5-1; J: TRBJ2-3; CDR3: ASSLGQPNTDTQY
V: TRBV11-2; J: TRBJ1-2; CDR3: ASSPDRGNYGYT
V: TRBV18; J: TRBJ1-5; CDR3: ASSDSGGYQPQH
V: TRBV6-1; J: TRBJ1-2; CDR3: ASSRTVANYGYT
V: TRBV28; J: TRBJ1-5; CDR3: ASKTGGRNQPQH
V: TRBV30; J: TRBJ1-1; CDR3: AWAEAPANTEAF
V: TRBV2; J: TRBJ2-7; CDR3: ASSERQGLPYEQY
V: TRBV29-1; J: TRBJ2-2; CDR3: SARTGSTGELF
V: TRBV28; J: TRBJ1-2; CDR3: ASSPSPAYGYT
V: TRBV27; J: TRBJ2-6; CDR3: ASSWQTGANVLT
V: TRBV30; J: TRBJ1-3; CDR3: ACGTPSSGNTIY
V: TRBV19; J: TRBJ2-5; CDR3: ASSQGRKGETQY
V: TRBV4-1; J: TRBJ2-3; CDR3: ASSQGTSTSATDTQY
V: TRBV10-3; J: TRBJ2-5; CDR3: AINERRDQETQY
V: TRBV4-1; J: TRBJ2-2; CDR3: ASSPGLRANVDGELF
V: TRBV20-1; J: TRBJ2-1; CDR3: SARRQNEQF
V: TRBV12-5; J: TRBJ1-1; CDR3: ASGLVMQGFTEAF
V: TRBV29-1; J: TRBJ1-2; CDR3: SVGDRDLLFGYT
V: TRBV7-9; J: TRBJ2-3; CDR3: ASSDNALNTDTQY
V: TRBV7-2; J: TRBJ2-7; CDR3: ASSFGRPRYEQY
V: TRBV29-1; J: TRBJ2-5; CDR3: SVEDTSGVGETQY
V: TRBV7-3; J: TRBJ2-5; CDR3: ASSPASGGAGETQY
V: TRBV6-5; J: TRBJ1-2; CDR3: ASSHSSNYGYT
V: TRBV4-2; J: TRBJ2-3; CDR3: ASSQTSGLGDTQY
V: TRBV6-6; J: TRBJ1-2; CDR3: ASSYSNRIDGYT